These 18 T cell receptor beta chains were all obtained from the same sample, sequenced in a study of blood T cells in healthy people across ages. With a J-beta primer mix and a sample-barcoded 5' primer, a second PCR ran about 7 to 11 cycles. TCRdb re-derived calls from the 5' RACE reads in MiXCR, one entry per CDR3 protein. Of 1.5 million to 1.8 million distinct CDR3 sequences listed, approximately 43% were seen once; the top ten hold around 4%. Sequenced input: blood. The receptors derive from a woman under 30 in good health.

V usage is TRBV4-2 and J usage is TRBJ2-1; weak D call: TRBD2 (5 bases). CDR3 length: 14 residues. The germline V gene encodes CDR1 LGHNA and CDR2 YNFKEQ. Trimming stripped 2 bases from V and 10 bases from J, with 15 bases between. CDR3 nucleotides: TGTGCCAGCAGCCAACCCACTGAGGGCTGGGAGCAGTTCTTC. Protein product: CASSQPTEGWEQFF.

This clonotype came up a few times. DNA of the CDR3: TGTGCCACCAGTGTGCGGGGCGGGGAGCTGTTTTTT. Protein product: CATSVRGGELFF. The chain recombines TRBV24-1 with TRBJ2-2; D is possibly TRBD2 (6 bases). With 5 bases removed from V and 7 bases from J, the gap between germline ends came to 7 bases. Germline V lookup: CDR1 KGHDR, CDR2 SFDVKD. This CDR3 contains 12 residues.

V and J are TRBV6-2 or TRBV6-3 and TRBJ2-7, with unresolved D. V was trimmed by 5 bases and J by 0 bases, leaving 11 bases between them. The germline V gene has CDR1 MNHEY and CDR2 SVGEGT. The CDR3 is made up of 14 amino acids. CDR3 residues: CASSRAKPSYEQYF. DNA of the CDR3: TGTGCCAGCAGTCGGGCTAAACCCTCCTACGAGCAGTACTTC.

This clonotype was detected ten times or more. V gene TRBV21-1 combines with J gene TRBJ2-5; TRBD1 was called by the table and not checked on the DNA. TRBV21-1 is noted as a pseudogene. The CDR3 has 18 residues. CDR3 sequence (DNA): TGTGCCAGCAGCAAAGGAGGTCTGACCGGCCCCCGTCAAGAGACCCAGTACTTC. It specifies CASSKGGLTGPRQETQYF.

The J gene is TRBJ2-3, the V gene TRBV6-2 or TRBV6-3; 11 bases align to TRBD2. This CDR3 comprises 18 residues. Germline lookup yields CDR1 MNHEY and CDR2 SVGEGT. V was pared by 4 bases and J by 7 bases, with 16 bases of the junction left unmatched. In DNA, the CDR3 is TGTGCCAGCAGTTCCCAATTGACTAGCGGGAAGGGTCGAAATACGCAGTATTTT. This translates into CASSSQLTSGKGRNTQYF.

V gene TRBV20-1 combines with J gene TRBJ1-5, with 8 bases identical to TRBD1. The CDR3 spans 13 residues. The V segment lost 5 bases and the J segment 5 bases; nucleotides outside the gene matches: 5. From germline, CDR1 is DFQATT and CDR2 SNEGSKA (reference sequence). The CDR3 nucleotides are TGCAGTGCTCAACGGACAGGGCATCAGCCCCAGCATTTT. This gives the protein CSAQRTGHQPQHF.

Ten or more counts support this clonotype. The junction and the germline gene differ at one end; a read error may be behind it. The J gene is TRBJ1-1, the V gene TRBV5-1; no clear D. The CDR3 has 14 amino acids. CDR1 is SGHRS and CDR2 is YFSETQ in the germline V gene. CDR3 residues: CASSLTGSNTEAFF. The DNA of the CDR3 is TGTGCCAGCAGCTTAACGGGGTCGAACACTGAAGCTTTCTTT.

This clonotype was recorded a few times. The chain joins TRBV14 to TRBJ1-6, with D tentatively TRBD1 (5 bases). The V gene's germline CDR1 is SGHDN and CDR2 FVKESK. The CDR3 is 14 residues long. V was pared by 2 bases and J by 12 bases, with 14 bases between. For the CDR3, the DNA is TGTGCCAGCAGCCAACGGGGACGGGGGGGACCCCTCCACTTT. It translates to CASSQRGRGGPLHF.

CDR3: CASSYSYRAQLHTQYF. In DNA, the CDR3 is TGTGCCAGCAGTTACTCGTACAGGGCCCAATTACATACGCAGTATTTT. J is TRBJ2-3 and V is TRBV6-2 or TRBV6-3, with D possibly being TRBD1 (6 bases). Germline assignment: CDR1 MNHEY and CDR2 SVGEGT. The CDR3 length is 16 residues. V lost 0 bases and J lost 7, with 17 bases in between.

V usage is TRBV20-1 and J usage is TRBJ2-7, with D maybe TRBD1 (6 bases). The CDR3 totals 11 residues. Looked up from germline, CDR1 is DFQATT and CDR2 is SNEGSKA (reference sequence). CDR3 in amino acids: CSVQGGDEQYF. Here the CDR3 DNA reads TGCAGCGTACAGGGTGGAGACGAGCAGTACTTC.

This clonotype showed up just a few times. This rearrangement joins TRBV6-5 to TRBJ2-7; D is uncertain. This CDR3 is 11 amino acids long. CDR1 is MNHEY, CDR2 SVGAGI, per germline. Deletions cut 2 bases from V and 5 bases from J, with 4 bases between. CDR3 protein: CASSYRDEQYF. The CDR3 DNA reads TGTGCCAGCAGTTACAGGGACGAGCAGTACTTC.

This chain uses TRBV29-1 with TRBJ1-1; D gene unclear. The V end was cut by 0 bases, the J end by 0 bases, with 8 bases between. CDR1 and CDR2 (germline): SQVTM, ANQGSEA. There are 14 residues in the CDR3. CDR3 in amino acids: CSVEEDTVNTEAFF. The CDR3 nucleotides read TGCAGCGTTGAAGAGGATACAGTGAACACTGAAGCTTTCTTT. Full variable domain (missing parts from reference TRBV29-1 and TRBJ1-1): SAVISQKPSRDICQRGTSLTIQCQVDSQVTMMFWYRQQPGQSLTLIATANQGSEATYESGFVIDKFPISRPNLTFSTLTVSNMSPEDSSIYLCSVEEDTVNTEAFFGQGTRLTVV.

The V gene is TRBV11-1, the J gene TRBJ2-1; 7 bases fit TRBD1. The CDR3 loop spans 15 amino acids. V dropped 5 bases and J dropped 8; count of bases not matched to a gene: 12. Germline V gene data show CDR1 as SGHAT and CDR2 as FQDESV (reference sequence). CDR3 sequence reads: CASSPAPRGSDEQFF. The CDR3, as DNA: TGTGCCAGCAGCCCAGCGCCCAGGGGGTCAGATGAGCAGTTCTTC.

This clonotype turned up a few times. At one end, the junction sequence differs from germline, possibly due to a read error. V gene TRBV6-5 combines with J gene TRBJ1-2; 8 positions match TRBD1. The V gene's germline CDR1 is MNHEY and CDR2 SVGAGI. This CDR3 spans 15 amino acids. In DNA form, the CDR3 reads TGTGCCGGCAGTGCGTATCAGGGGGCGAACTATGGCTACACCTTC. It yields the protein CAGSAYQGANYGYTF.

A single count supports this clonotype. V is TRBV20-1 and J is TRBJ2-7, with 8 bases aligning to TRBD1. V lost 6 bases and J lost 0; bases outside the gene matches: 4. CDR3 size: 13 residues. Germline V CDR1 and CDR2: DFQATT, SNEGSKA (reference sequence). CDR3 residues: CSAPGGISYEQYF. CDR3 DNA: TGCAGTGCCCCAGGGGGCATCTCCTACGAGCAGTACTTC.

With respect to this clonotype: With a much larger clone just one base away, this may be a read error. The chain employs TRBV12-3 or TRBV12-4 and TRBJ2-3, with TRBD1 matching over 7 bases. The CDR3 is 15 amino acids. CDR3 bases: TGTGCCAGCAGTCCATGGACAGGTAGCACAGATACGGAGTATTTT. Residues: CASSPWTGSTDTEYF.

This chain joins TRBV20-1 and TRBJ2-4; a weak D match, TRBD2 (5 bases). Germline-derived CDR1 and CDR2 are DFQATT and SNEGSKA (reference sequence). CDR3 length: 14 amino acids. Trimming pared 0 bases from V and 13 bases from J, leaving 19 bases between. CDR3: CSARDSLPGGEQYF. CDR3 nucleotide sequence: TGCAGTGCTAGAGATTCGCTTCCCGGTGGGGAGCAGTACTTC.

V usage is TRBV20-1 and J usage is TRBJ1-1; D ambiguous. V was pared by 2 bases and J by 1 base, with 11 bases between. Germline-derived CDR1 and CDR2 are DFQATT and SNEGSKA (reference sequence). The CDR3 consists of 14 residues. CDR3 sequence reads: CSARLRGGNTEAFF. The CDR3, as DNA: TGCAGTGCTAGATTGCGGGGTGGGAACACTGAAGCTTTCTTT.